Shown below are 18 T cell receptor beta chains from a single sample sequenced in a study of cytomegalovirus exposure and HLA in healthy donors. PCR used 60 Vbeta primers and 13 Jbeta primers. Assay: immunoSEQ multiplex PCR; the TCRdb copy retains only in-frame clones and omits some. Of more than 120,000 clones detected, roughly 74% appear once; the ten largest clones hold roughly 6%. The sequenced sample consisted of PBMCs. The receptors stem from a woman between 35 and 50 years old in good health and CMV-seropositive.

In this sample, this clone turned up a few times. The chain couples TRBV30 to TRBJ2-2; D gene ambiguous. Germline CDR1 is GTSNPN and CDR2 is SVGIG (reference sequence). This CDR3 has 12 residues. V lost 5 bases to trimming and J lost 1 base, with 5 bases between them. CDR3 residues: CAWSKNTGELFF. The CDR3, as DNA: TGTGCCTGGTCCAAGAACACCGGGGAGCTGTTTTTT.

V and J are TRBV30 and TRBJ2-3; D gene ambiguous. V was shortened by 2 bases and J by 5 bases, with 5 bases between the two germline ends. Germline V gene lookup returns CDR1 GTSNPN and CDR2 SVGIG (reference sequence). CDR3 length: 11 residues. CDR3 nucleotides: TGTGCCTGGAGTTCCGGAGATACGCAGTATTTT. Its translation is CAWSSGDTQYF. The full variable domain, with the rest looked up from reference TRBV30 and TRBJ2-3, is SQTIHQWPATLVQPVGSPLSLECTVEGTSNPNLYWYRQAAGRGLQLLFYSVGIGQISSEVPQNLSASRPQDRQFILSSKKLLLSDSGFYLCAWSSGDTQYFGPGTRLTVL.

V usage is TRBV7-2 and J usage is TRBJ2-5; the D is unclear. The V gene lost 4 bases and the J gene lost 5 bases, with 11 bases spanning the gap. Germline V CDR1 and CDR2: SGHTA, FQGNSA. This CDR3 comprises 13 residues. The CDR3 nucleotides are TGTGCCAGCAGCTACGGTCATTACGAGACCCAGTACTTC. Amino acid sequence: CASSYGHYETQYF. The entire variable domain, with the rest obtained from reference TRBV7-2 and TRBJ2-5, is as follows: GAGVSQSPSNKVTEKGKDVELRCDPISGHTALYWYRQSLGQGLEFLIYFQGNSAPDKSGLPSDRFSAERTGGSVSTLTIQRTQQEDSAVYLCASSYGHYETQYFGPGTRLLVL.

CDR3 sequence reads: CASSRQGANTEAFF. CDR3 bases: TGTGCCAGCAGCCGACAGGGGGCGAACACTGAAGCTTTCTTT. This rearrangement joins TRBV7-9 to TRBJ1-1; TRBD1 aligns across 10 bases. There are 14 residues in the CDR3. Trimming took 5 bases from V and 1 from J; bases not matched to a gene: 1. Germline assignment: CDR1 SEHNR and CDR2 FQNEAQ (reference sequence). Together with reference TRBV7-9 and TRBJ1-1, the CDR3 gives the full variable domain: DTGVSQNPRHKITKRGQNVTFRCDPISEHNRLYWYRQTLGQGPEFLTYFQNEAQLEKSRLLSDRFSAERPKGSFSTLEIQRTEQGDSAMYLCASSRQGANTEAFFGQGTRLTVV.

The chain employs TRBV11-3 and TRBJ1-1; possibly TRBD1 for D (5 bases). CDR1 and CDR2 from the germline V gene are SGHNT and YENEEA. The germline V and J ends were trimmed by 3 bases and 4 bases, with 6 bases remaining between them. There are 12 residues in the CDR3. CDR3 DNA sequence: TGTGCCAGCAGCTTCGGGGGCACTGAAGCTTTCTTT. Translating it yields CASSFGGTEAFF.

Worth noting for this clone: At one boundary the junction diverges from the germline segment, which might be a read error. The chain has TRBV7-9 and TRBJ2-6; 7 bases match TRBD2. Germline V gene lookup returns CDR1 SEHNR and CDR2 FQNEAQ (reference sequence). This CDR3 contains 18 residues. The CDR3 nucleotides are TGTTCCAGCAGCTTAATGCTAGCGGTCCTCTCGGGGGCCAACGTCCTGACTTTC. Translating gives CSSSLMLAVLSGANVLTF.

The V gene is TRBV15, the J gene TRBJ2-6; D gene unclear. This CDR3 contains 15 residues. Per germline, CDR1 LNHNV and CDR2 YYDKDF (reference sequence). V was cut by 2 bases and J by 0 bases, with 5 bases left in between. The CDR3 DNA reads TGTGCCACCAGCAGACGCGACTCTGGGGCCAACGTCCTGACTTTC. It codes for CATSRRDSGANVLTF.

The gene calls are TRBV5-6 and TRBJ1-2; D unresolved. Germline-derived CDR1 and CDR2 are SGHDT and YYEEEE. V lost 0 bases and J lost 8, with 8 bases in between. This CDR3 is built from 12 residues. The CDR3 DNA follows: TGTGCCAGCAGCTTGGAGCGGCGCGGCTACACCTTC. Protein sequence: CASSLERRGYTF.

This clone was found a few times. CDR3 DNA: TGTGCCAGCAGTTACAGCGGGAACACCTACGAGCAGTACTTC. This translates into CASSYSGNTYEQYF. The gene calls are TRBV6-5 and TRBJ2-7; TRBD2 agrees at 7 bases. V was clipped by 2 bases and J by 2 bases; unmatched bases: 3. Germline lookup yields CDR1 MNHEY and CDR2 SVGAGI. The length of the CDR3 is 14 residues.

CDR3 amino acids: CASSLGQRGEQYF. CDR3 sequence (DNA): TGCGCCAGCAGCCTGGGACAGCGAGGCGAGCAGTACTTC. The chain uses TRBV5-1 and TRBJ2-7; 7 positions agree with TRBD1. The CDR3 length is 13 residues. V gave up 4 bases and J gave up 6 bases; unmatched junction bases: 7. Germline V gene sequence: CDR1 SGHRS, CDR2 YFSETQ.

V usage is TRBV11-3 and J usage is TRBJ2-1, with a tentative D call TRBD2 (6 bases). CDR1 is SGHNT, CDR2 YENEEA, per germline. The V end lost 0 bases, the J end lost 12 bases, and 12 bases lay between the germline ends. CDR3 length equals 13 residues. CDR3 bases: TGTGCCAGCAGCTTAGAGCGGGAATCAGGGCAGTTCTTC. Translating it yields CASSLERESGQFF.

This clone was seen a few times. V usage is TRBV7-3 and J usage is TRBJ2-7, with 11 bases that match TRBD1. Losses at the gene ends were 0 bases for V and 6 bases for J; bases not matched to a gene: 7. The germline V gene has CDR1 SGHTA and CDR2 FQGTGA. This CDR3 has 16 residues. CDR3 amino acids: CASSLTGQGEFSEQYF. CDR3 DNA: TGTGCCAGCAGCTTAACGGGACAGGGGGAATTCAGCGAGCAGTACTTC. Full variable domain (outside the CDR3, taken from reference TRBV7-3 and TRBJ2-7): GAGVSQTPSNKVTEKGKYVELRCDPISGHTALYWYRQSLGQGPEFLIYFQGTGAADDSGLPNDRFFAVRPEGSVSTLKIQRTERGDSAVYLCASSLTGQGEFSEQYFGPGTRLTVT.

This clone was counted once. CDR3: CASSRGPGELFF. CDR3 in DNA: TGTGCCAGCAGCAGGGGGCCCGGGGAGCTGTTTTTT. This chain links TRBV28 with TRBJ2-2; 8 bases align to TRBD1. Germline CDR1 is MDHEN and CDR2 is SYDVKM. This CDR3 spans 12 amino acids. After removal of 6 bases from V and 6 bases from J, the junction contained 0 bases not matched to a gene.

This clone was detected a few times. The V gene is TRBV27, the J gene TRBJ2-7; D possibly corresponds to TRBD2 (5 bases). V was clipped by 5 bases and J by 1 base, with 18 bases between them. Germline CDR1 is MNHEY and CDR2 is SMNVEV (reference sequence). CDR3 length: 16 residues. The CDR3 DNA reads as TGTGCCAGCAGTAGGAGTCGGGGTAGCGTATCCTACGAGCAGTACTTC. As protein: CASSRSRGSVSYEQYF.

The chain combines TRBV6-5 with TRBJ2-2; D remains ambiguous. V shed 8 bases and J shed 6 bases, with 10 bases lying between them. This CDR3 spans 12 amino acids. Germline lookup yields CDR1 MNHEY and CDR2 SVGAGI. For the CDR3, the DNA is TGTGCCAGCGGGCCCCAGGCCGGGGAGCTGTTTTTT. Residues: CASGPQAGELFF.

CDR3 in amino acids: CASRPYPPRGSSYEQYF. The CDR3 nucleotides read TGTGCCAGCAGACCTTATCCCCCCCGGGGTAGCTCCTACGAGCAGTACTTC. The rearrangement links TRBV27 to TRBJ2-7; a weak D match, TRBD2 (5 bases). The V end was cut by 6 bases, the J end by 0 bases, with 21 bases between. Per germline, CDR1 MNHEY and CDR2 SMNVEV (reference sequence). The CDR3 length is 17 residues.

This chain links TRBV29-1 with TRBJ2-3, with a tentative D call TRBD2 (6 bases). CDR3 size: 13 residues. V lost 7 bases, J lost 1 base, and 12 bases lay in between. Germline CDR1 reads SQVTM; CDR2 reads ANQGSEA. The CDR3 sequence is CSGRGGGTDTQYF. As DNA, the CDR3 is TGCAGCGGTAGGGGCGGGGGCACAGATACGCAGTATTTT.

The CDR3 DNA reads TGTGCCAGCAGCTTGGATGCGAGGGTAAATTCACCCCTCCACTTT. Translation: CASSLDARVNSPLHF. The rearrangement links TRBV5-4 to TRBJ1-6; no definite D call. This CDR3 is built from 15 residues. Germline V gene sequence: CDR1 SGHNT, CDR2 YYREEE (reference sequence). The germline V and J ends were trimmed by 0 bases and 7 bases, with 11 bases remaining between them.